The subject of this entry is one TCR beta chain. Antigen specificity is unknown. This record belongs to a study of the immune and genomic landscape of osteosarcoma. Study-level results: Immune-hot C3 tumors showed higher but still low clonality than cold C1.

The repertoire was sequenced with immunoSEQ multiplex PCR; TCRdb's copy has only in-frame clones and lacks some. Here the sample spans more than 850 clones, approximately 64% being singletons. Unmatched junction bases numbered 6, after V lost 6 bases and J lost 2 bases. The germline gives CDR1 SGHRS, CDR2 YFSETQ. This CDR3 has 14 amino acids. The V and J genes are TRBV5-1 and TRBJ2-5, with 8 nucleotides matching TRBD2. This sequence originates from a man between 70 and 80 years old with osteosarcoma. Sample: tumor tissue from a local recurrence in the femur. In DNA, the CDR3 is TGCGCCAGCATGAAGCGGGGGTATCAAGAGACCCAGTACTTC. Translation gives CASMKRGYQETQYF.